The 19 T cell receptor beta chains reported below all come from one sample, sequenced in a study of regulatory T cells in long-lasting Graves disease (dated by TCRdb to the early 2020s). The library was made by multiplex PCR. Sequenced using an Illumina HiSeq 4000. TCR beta libraries were built with iRepertoire HTBI primers and Arm-PCR amplification of CDR3 regions. TCRdb passed the public sequencing reads through fastp at Q25 and MiXCR, retaining productive beta sequences. Each CDR3 protein appears once, grouped with its most common genes and DNA. The sample table shows about 460,000 distinct CDR3 sequences, and approximately 14% are seen once. Approximately 19% of the sample goes to the ten largest clones. The meaning of the sample's time point label: newly diagnosed GD, antithyroid drugs for less than 3 months. For both TCR sequencing and RNA sequencing, RNA was extracted from PBMCs in TRIzol. These records were also assigned to another study, of T cells in Graves' hyperthyroidism and ophthalmopathy.

The sequencing used peripheral blood mononuclear cells (PBMCs), collected at new diagnosis, from a patient treated with antithyroid drugs. All receptors come from a woman aged 50 to 60 with Graves disease. Donor details come from another sample of the same person, matched by shared clones.

Ten or more counts support this clonotype. The chain combines TRBV7-9 with TRBJ1-5; D ambiguous. The CDR3 consists of 16 residues. Germline CDR1 and CDR2: SEHNR and FQNEAQ (reference sequence). Between the trimmed V and J ends, which lost 5 bases and 0 bases, there was a span of 14 bases. The CDR3: CASSLRRALSNQPQHF. The DNA of the CDR3 is TGTGCCAGCAGCCTACGACGGGCCCTTAGCAATCAGCCCCAGCATTTT.

The J gene is TRBJ2-1, the V gene TRBV7-2, with 11 bases identical to TRBD2. With V trimmed by 5 bases and J by 5 bases, 2 bases remained unmatched. Germline CDR1 is SGHTA and CDR2 is FQGNSA. The CDR3 length is 14 residues. The CDR3 bases are TGTGCCAGCAGCACTAGCGGGAGCCACAATGAGCAGTTCTTC. The encoded protein is CASSTSGSHNEQFF. The whole variable domain, remainder taken from reference TRBV7-2 and TRBJ2-1, is GAGVSQSPSNKVTEKGKDVELRCDPISGHTALYWYRQSLGQGLEFLIYFQGNSAPDKSGLPSDRFSAERTGGSVSTLTIQRTQQEDSAVYLCASSTSGSHNEQFFGPGTRLTVL.

This clonotype was seen at least ten times. The CDR3 region has the DNA TGTGCCAGCAGTGAGGGGTTCTCCTATAATTCACCCCTCCACTTT. It codes for CASSEGFSYNSPLHF. The V gene is TRBV2, the J gene TRBJ1-6; D call uncertain. Per the germline V gene, CDR1 is SNHLY and CDR2 is FYNNEI. Trimming took 3 bases from V and 0 from J, leaving 6 bases between them. The CDR3 contains 15 residues.

Only a few counts were recorded for this clonotype. The V gene is TRBV27, the J gene TRBJ2-7; perhaps TRBD1 as D (5 bases). The CDR3 contains 14 residues. Trimming shortened V by 5 bases and J by 4 bases, and 15 bases separated the two germline ends. Germline V gene sequence: CDR1 MNHEY, CDR2 SMNVEV (reference sequence). DNA of the CDR3: TGTGCCAGCAGTCCAAGGGGTGCCTGGTACGAGCAGTACTTC. This translates into CASSPRGAWYEQYF.

This clonotype occurred a few times. The chain links TRBV19 to TRBJ2-7, with 7 bases matching TRBD1. In germline, CDR1 is LNHDA, CDR2 SQIVND (reference sequence). V lost 3 bases to trimming and J lost 4 bases; unmatched junction nucleotides: 12. The CDR3 is 16 amino acids. The CDR3 loop reads CASSILRGGEGYEQYF. The CDR3 bases are TGTGCCAGTAGTATCCTCCGAGGGGGCGAAGGTTACGAGCAGTACTTC.

Only one count was recorded for this clonotype. It may be a read error: a sequence one base away is much more abundant. The chain recombines TRBV7-9 with TRBJ2-2; 9 nucleotides match TRBD1. V trimming: 4 bases; J trimming: 10 bases; junction bases outside the gene matches: 10. The V gene's germline CDR1 is SEHNR and CDR2 FQNEAQ (reference sequence). The CDR3 sequence is 15 residues long. Written as DNA, the CDR3 is TGTGCCAGCAGCTGGGGACAGGGACGGACGGAGGAGCTGTTTTTT. Translating gives CASSWGQGRTEELFF.

This clonotype was counted ten times or more. J is TRBJ2-7 and V is TRBV12-3 or TRBV12-4; 9 bases map to TRBD1. After removal of 1 base from V and 7 bases from J, the junction contained 8 bases not matched to a gene. The CDR3 is made up of 15 amino acids. This CDR3 is CASSLDAGQGGEQYF. CDR3 nucleotide sequence: TGTGCCAGCAGTTTAGACGCGGGACAGGGTGGAGAGCAGTACTTC.

The table lists this clonotype with a few counts. This chain uses TRBV14 with TRBJ2-7; no clear D. V lost 1 base and J 7 bases, leaving 11 bases between the germline ends. The CDR3 runs 13 residues. Germline V gene sequence: CDR1 SGHDN, CDR2 FVKESK. The CDR3 coding sequence is TGTGCCAGCAGCCAAGGAGACGGAAGGGAGCAGTACTTC. This encodes CASSQGDGREQYF. The full variable domain, with the rest looked up from reference TRBV14 and TRBJ2-7, is EAGVTQFPSHSVIEKGQTVTLRCDPISGHDNLYWYRRVMGKEIKFLLHFVKESKQDESGMPNNRFLAERTGGTYSTLKVQPAELEDSGVYFCASSQGDGREQYFGPGTRLTVT.

There are many counts of this clonotype. This rearrangement joins TRBV3-1 to TRBJ2-2; 9 positions match TRBD1. This CDR3 comprises 15 residues. V was pared by 6 bases and J by 5 bases, with 7 bases of the junction left unmatched. The germline CDR1 and CDR2 sequences are LGHDT and YNNKEL (reference sequence). The CDR3 spells CASRQYGTGTGELFF. In DNA, the CDR3 is TGTGCCAGCAGGCAATACGGGACAGGGACCGGGGAGCTGTTTTTT.

The rearrangement joins TRBV28 to TRBJ2-5; 7 bases agree with TRBD2. CDR3 length equals 18 residues. The ends lost 5 bases at V and 5 bases at J; junction bases unmatched: 20. Germline V gene data show CDR1 as MDHEN and CDR2 as SYDVKM. The CDR3 sequence is CASSTARAAGEVGETQYF. The CDR3 DNA reads TGTGCCAGCAGTACCGCCAGAGCCGCGGGAGAAGTCGGGGAGACCCAGTACTTC.

The sample holds many counts of this clonotype. This rearrangement joins TRBV3-1 to TRBJ2-3; D is uncertain. This CDR3 spans 16 amino acids. Between the trimmed V and J ends, which lost 2 bases and 3 bases, there was a span of 15 bases. CDR1 and CDR2 from the germline V gene are LGHDT and YNNKEL (reference sequence). CDR3 region: CASSQTGPATTDTQYF. In DNA form, the CDR3 reads TGTGCCAGCAGCCAAACCGGTCCGGCGACAACAGATACGCAGTATTTT.

This clonotype appeared many times. The V call is TRBV5-5, the J call TRBJ1-6, with a tentative D call TRBD1 (5 bases). Germline CDR1 and CDR2: SGHKS and YYEKEE (reference sequence). The V end lost 1 base, the J end lost 6 bases, and 8 bases lay between the germline ends. This CDR3 has 14 residues. The CDR3 loop is CASSLTGPNSPLHF. Here the CDR3 DNA reads TGTGCCAGCAGCTTGACAGGACCTAATTCACCCCTCCACTTT.

This clonotype was counted ten times or more. The rearrangement uses TRBV18 and TRBJ2-3; 11 nucleotides agree with TRBD2. Per germline, CDR1 KGHSH and CDR2 LQKENI. This CDR3 is 16 amino acids long. V lost 8 bases, J lost 0 bases, and 7 bases stayed unmatched. The CDR3 nucleotides read TGTGCCAGCAGTCCTTGGACTAGCGGGAGCACAGATACGCAGTATTTT. Translated: CASSPWTSGSTDTQYF. The full variable domain, rest sourced from reference TRBV18 and TRBJ2-3, is NAGVMQNPRHLVRRRGQEARLRCSPMKGHSHVYWYRQLPEEGLKFMVYLQKENIIDESGMPKERFSAEFPKEGPSILRIQQVVRGDSAAYFCASSPWTSGSTDTQYFGPGTRLTVL.

This clonotype appeared a few times. The chain recombines TRBV7-2 with TRBJ2-2; 9 bases map to TRBD2. This CDR3 region has 15 residues. V lost 5 bases and J lost 3; bases outside the gene matches: 4. In germline, CDR1 is SGHTA, CDR2 FQGNSA. The CDR3 DNA sequence: TGTGCCAGCAGCACGACTAGCGGCTACACCGGGGAGCTGTTTTTT. Protein product: CASSTTSGYTGELFF.

About this clonotype itself: This likely reflects a read error, since a far larger clone is one base away. The rearrangement joins TRBV7-3 to TRBJ2-1, with D possibly TRBD1 on 5 matching bases. The CDR3 is 15 amino acids. In germline, CDR1 is SGHTA, CDR2 FQGTGA. Here the CDR3 reads CASSLGDSSHNEQFF. The CDR3 region has the DNA TGTGCCAGCAGCTTAGGAGACAGCTCCCACAATGAGCAGTTCTTC. The complete variable domain, with remaining parts taken from reference TRBV7-3 and TRBJ2-1, reads GAGVSQTPSNKVTEKGKYVELRCDPISGHTALYWYRQSLGQGPEFLIYFQGTGAADDSGLPNDRFFAVRPEGSVSTLKIQRTERGDSAVYLCASSLGDSSHNEQFFGPGTRLTVL.

The CDR3 coding sequence is TGTGCCAGCAGCTTAACAGGGACTAGCGGTCCCTACGAGCAGTACTTC. Translated, it gives CASSLTGTSGPYEQYF. The gene calls are TRBV7-2 and TRBJ2-7; TRBD2 matches at 11 bases. CDR1 is SGHTA and CDR2 is FQGNSA in the germline V gene. Trimming took 2 bases from V and 2 from J; bases not matched to a gene: 5. The CDR3 runs to 16 residues.

Concerning this clonotype itself: A much larger clone sits a single nucleotide away, making a read error possible. The V call is TRBV11-3, the J call TRBJ2-1; TRBD1 might be the D (5 bases). This CDR3 comprises 12 residues. V was clipped by 8 bases and J by 5 bases, with 10 bases between them. Germline CDR1 is SGHNT and CDR2 is YENEEA. The CDR3 here is CASGADNNEQFF. Written as DNA, the CDR3 is TGTGCCAGCGGCGCGGACAACAATGAGCAGTTCTTC.

The table lists this clonotype with many counts. The gene calls are TRBV7-9 and TRBJ2-7, with D unresolved. The CDR3 has 16 residues. Trimming removed 2 bases from V and 0 bases from J, with 14 bases in between. CDR1 is SEHNR and CDR2 is FQNEAQ in the germline V gene (reference sequence). CDR3 sequence: CASSLIKADTSYEQYF. The CDR3 DNA reads as TGTGCCAGCAGCTTAATCAAGGCAGACACCTCCTACGAGCAGTACTTC.

This clonotype was found many times. The chain is built from TRBV27 and TRBJ2-1, with 11 positions matching TRBD2. The junction had 4 bases not matched to a gene; V was cut back by 1 base and J by 2 bases. Per germline, CDR1 MNHEY and CDR2 SMNVEV (reference sequence). This CDR3 contains 17 residues. The CDR3 DNA sequence: TGTGCCAGCAGTTTATTCCTGACTAGCGGGACCTACAATGAGCAGTTCTTC. Its protein is CASSLFLTSGTYNEQFF.